Listed below are T cell receptor beta chains from one sample, sequenced in a study of T cells expressing NK-cell markers. TCRdb re-called the 5' RACE reads; every CDR3 protein appears as one record, without DNA. The table for this sample gives 300,000 to 500,000 distinct CDR3 sequences. The sample consisted of blood T cells: a sorted CD56 or NKG2C T cell subset, CD4+ or CD8+ T cells, or bulk PBMC T cells (not recorded which). These receptors were taken from a woman between 50 and 59 years old in good health. CDR3s include the opening cysteine and the closing phenylalanine or tryptophan. The order of the fields is V gene, J gene, CDR3 protein.

v_gene: TRBV11-2; j_gene: TRBJ1-2; CDR3aa: CASSTPTSVYGYTF
v_gene: TRBV15; j_gene: TRBJ2-1; CDR3aa: CATSGQGFNEQFF
v_gene: TRBV6-4; j_gene: TRBJ1-1; CDR3aa: CASSDSEGSTEAFF
v_gene: TRBV6-1; j_gene: TRBJ2-1; CDR3aa: CATDSGRALNEQFF
v_gene: TRBV5-1; j_gene: TRBJ2-2; CDR3aa: CASSPDRGAGELFF
v_gene: TRBV20-1; j_gene: TRBJ2-1; CDR3aa: CSAPDRYSYNEQFF
v_gene: TRBV4-1; j_gene: TRBJ2-7; CDR3aa: CASSQIAGVGEQYF
v_gene: TRBV28; j_gene: TRBJ1-4; CDR3aa: CASSSGQFGEKLFF
v_gene: TRBV12-5; j_gene: TRBJ2-5; CDR3aa: CASSFSSGVRETQYF
v_gene: TRBV5-1; j_gene: TRBJ2-2; CDR3aa: CASSTGDRGLTGELFF
v_gene: TRBV10-3; j_gene: TRBJ2-1; CDR3aa: CAISDPRGDRGFNEQFF
v_gene: TRBV5-1; j_gene: TRBJ1-5; CDR3aa: CASSLGIYSNQPQHF
v_gene: TRBV12-5; j_gene: TRBJ2-6; CDR3aa: CASRQGASSGANVLTF
v_gene: TRBV24-1; j_gene: TRBJ2-1; CDR3aa: CATSSRGIGNEQFF
v_gene: TRBV7-6; j_gene: TRBJ2-1; CDR3aa: CASSQGLAGTNEQFF
v_gene: TRBV12-3/TRBV12-4; j_gene: TRBJ1-2; CDR3aa: CASSQSNYGYTF
v_gene: TRBV2; j_gene: TRBJ2-1; CDR3aa: CASSFGRGEQFF
v_gene: TRBV28; j_gene: TRBJ2-1; CDR3aa: CASTIEGGYEQFF
v_gene: TRBV20-1; j_gene: TRBJ2-2; CDR3aa: CSAREPTSGGTNTGELFF
v_gene: TRBV20-1; j_gene: TRBJ2-2; CDR3aa: CSAPNSLSGTGELFF
v_gene: TRBV12-3/TRBV12-4; j_gene: TRBJ2-7; CDR3aa: CASSLVWGLEYEQYF
v_gene: TRBV20-1; j_gene: TRBJ1-3; CDR3aa: CSARKTGGSLRAGNTIYF
v_gene: TRBV5-1; j_gene: TRBJ2-1; CDR3aa: CASSLETSGRALRNEQFF
v_gene: TRBV20-1; j_gene: TRBJ2-1; CDR3aa: CSAAPWGSGLSDNEQFF